This passage covers 24 T cell receptor beta chains from one sample sequenced in a study of OX40 agonist ivuxolimab in advanced cancers. The table came from immunoSEQ multiplex PCR; TCRdb's copy has only in-frame clones and leaves some out. The sample gives 70,000 to 100,000 clones, 80% to 90% of which show up once; about 7.2% is in the top ten. Material: CD4+ or CD8+ T cells sorted from blood, obtained in a trial of the OX40 agonist ivuxolimab. These receptors came from an adult with an advanced solid tumor such as melanoma, head and neck, liver or kidney cancer.

This clone occurred once. The chain has TRBV28 and TRBJ2-7, with 8 bases aligning to TRBD1. With V trimmed by 6 bases and J by 3 bases, 7 bases remained unmatched. CDR1 is MDHEN and CDR2 is SYDVKM in the germline V gene. CDR3 length: 14 amino acids. The CDR3 sequence: CASRPQGGLYEQYF. Written as DNA, the CDR3 is TGTGCCAGCAGACCACAGGGGGGTCTCTACGAGCAGTACTTC.

This clone appeared a few times. The V gene is TRBV5-4, the J gene TRBJ2-7, with D uncertain. Deletions cut 0 bases from V and 0 bases from J, with 7 bases between. From germline, CDR1 is SGHNT and CDR2 YYREEE (reference sequence). The CDR3 contains 14 residues. The CDR3 sequence is CASSLDRYSYEQYF. Here the CDR3 DNA reads TGTGCCAGCAGCTTGGACAGATACTCCTACGAGCAGTACTTC.

The J gene is TRBJ2-2, the V gene TRBV7-3; 7 positions match TRBD2. Germline V lookup: CDR1 SGHTA, CDR2 FQGTGA. This CDR3 contains 17 residues. The ends lost 5 bases at V and 5 bases at J; junction bases unmatched: 14. The CDR3 region is CASSLLLGGGLTGELFF. As DNA, the CDR3 is TGTGCCAGCAGCCTCCTCCTGGGCGGGGGTTTAACCGGGGAGCTGTTTTTT.

V and J are TRBV11-3 and TRBJ2-5; D uncertain. V lost 3 bases, J lost 5 bases, and 7 bases lay in between. The CDR3 sequence is 12 residues long. Germline CDR1 SGHNT, CDR2 YENEEA. The CDR3, as DNA: TGTGCCAGCAGCTTGAGTGACGAGACCCAGTACTTC. Amino acids: CASSLSDETQYF.

The chain joins TRBV6-5 to TRBJ1-6, with D perhaps matching TRBD1 (5 bases). Trimming removed 2 bases from V and 13 bases from J, with 15 bases in between. This CDR3 has 14 amino acids. Germline V lookup: CDR1 MNHEY, CDR2 SVGAGI. CDR3 nucleotides: TGTGCCAGCAGTTACGGTGGGACCGCGGCCCCCCTCCACTTT. Its protein is CASSYGGTAAPLHF.

This clone was picked up one time. The chain uses TRBV2 and TRBJ2-7, with 10 bases that match TRBD1. The germline gives CDR1 SNHLY, CDR2 FYNNEI. The junction had 4 bases not matched to a gene; V was cut back by 3 bases and J by 2 bases. The CDR3 totals 15 residues. CDR3 residues: CASSDRQGATYEQYF. In DNA, the CDR3 is TGTGCCAGCAGTGACCGACAGGGGGCCACCTACGAGCAGTACTTC.

The chain has TRBV27 and TRBJ2-7; perhaps TRBD2 as D (5 bases). The CDR3 is 14 residues long. From germline, CDR1 is MNHEY and CDR2 SMNVEV (reference sequence). Trimming pared 4 bases from V and 2 bases from J, leaving 12 bases between. As DNA, the CDR3 is TGTGCCAGCAGTTCATATTCCGGGGCCTACGAGCAGTACTTC. It yields the protein CASSSYSGAYEQYF.

The chain employs TRBV29-1 and TRBJ1-1, with 11 bases fitting TRBD1. CDR3 size: 13 residues. CDR1 and CDR2 from the germline V gene are SQVTM and ANQGSEA. V lost 6 bases, J lost 4 bases, and 4 bases stayed unmatched. CDR3 amino acids: CSVGQGEFTEAFF. DNA for the CDR3: TGCAGCGTGGGACAGGGGGAGTTCACTGAAGCTTTCTTT. Combining the CDR3 with reference TRBV29-1 and TRBJ1-1 gives the whole variable domain SAVISQKPSRDICQRGTSLTIQCQVDSQVTMMFWYRQQPGQSLTLIATANQGSEATYESGFVIDKFPISRPNLTFSTLTVSNMSPEDSSIYLCSVGQGEFTEAFFGQGTRLTVV.

The chain is built from TRBV30 and TRBJ2-7, with no clear D. This CDR3 has 12 amino acids. The germline V gene encodes CDR1 GTSNPN and CDR2 SVGIG (reference sequence). V lost 2 bases, J lost 6 bases, and 11 bases lay in between. CDR3 protein: CAWSPSAVEQYF. In nucleotides, the CDR3 is TGTGCCTGGAGTCCCTCGGCGGTCGAGCAGTACTTC.

The chain employs TRBV7-9 and TRBJ2-3; D is unresolved. This CDR3 is built from 13 residues. The germline V and J ends were trimmed by 5 bases and 0 bases, with 6 bases remaining between them. Germline assignment: CDR1 SEHNR and CDR2 FQNEAQ (reference sequence). The CDR3 is CASSLQSTDTQYF. The CDR3 DNA sequence: TGTGCCAGCAGCCTCCAAAGCACAGATACGCAGTATTTT.

The V gene is TRBV28, the J gene TRBJ1-2; TRBD1 aligns across 7 bases. V trimming: 4 bases; J trimming: 4 bases; junction bases outside the gene matches: 6. Germline loops: CDR1 MDHEN, CDR2 SYDVKM. This CDR3 is 14 amino acids long. The CDR3 coding sequence is TGTGCCAGCAGTTCAACCGGGACAGCCTATGGCTACACCTTC. It is translated as CASSSTGTAYGYTF.

A few counts support this clone. This chain joins TRBV2 and TRBJ2-3; D is unclear. Germline V gene data show CDR1 as SNHLY and CDR2 as FYNNEI. The V end lost 3 bases, the J end lost 3 bases, and 7 bases lay between the germline ends. The CDR3 has 13 amino acids. In DNA, the CDR3 is TGTGCCAGCAGTGACGTGGGGACAGATACGCAGTATTTT. Its translation is CASSDVGTDTQYF.

V is TRBV27 and J is TRBJ1-1; possible D gene TRBD1, 6 bases. The V end was cut by 4 bases, the J end by 9 bases, with 15 bases between. Looked up from germline, CDR1 is MNHEY and CDR2 is SMNVEV (reference sequence). This CDR3 contains 13 residues. CDR3 DNA sequence: TGTGCCAGCAGTTCGAAAACAGGGTCCCAAGCTTTCTTT. It translates to CASSSKTGSQAFF.

The chain couples TRBV7-9 to TRBJ2-6, with a tentative D call TRBD1 (6 bases). V was cut by 4 bases and J by 3 bases, with 13 bases left in between. This CDR3 spans 16 amino acids. CDR1 is SEHNR, CDR2 FQNEAQ, per germline (reference sequence). The CDR3 DNA reads as TGTGCCAGCAGCTCTCCCAGGGGTTTTGGGGCCAACGTCCTGACTTTC. Translating gives CASSSPRGFGANVLTF.

The gene calls are TRBV15 and TRBJ1-2; D is possibly TRBD1 (5 bases). The germline V gene has CDR1 LNHNV and CDR2 YYDKDF (reference sequence). This CDR3 is 13 amino acids long. V was shortened by 1 base and J by 3 bases, with 6 bases between the two germline ends. The CDR3 DNA reads TGTGCCACCAGCAGAGTAGGGGACTATGGCTACACCTTC. Protein: CATSRVGDYGYTF.

J is TRBJ2-3 and V is TRBV4-1; D gene unclear. Germline CDR1 and CDR2: MGHRA and YSYEKL. With 0 bases removed from V and 6 bases from J, the gap between germline ends came to 10 bases. The CDR3 totals 14 residues. CDR3 sequence reads: CASSQEGFRDTQYF. The CDR3 DNA follows: TGCGCCAGCAGCCAAGAGGGTTTCAGGGATACGCAGTATTTT.

The chain carries TRBV27 and TRBJ2-3, with 8 bases identical to TRBD2. This CDR3 has 17 residues. The J segment lost 3 bases and the V segment lost 2 bases, leaving 10 bases of the junction unmatched. The germline gives CDR1 MNHEY, CDR2 SMNVEV (reference sequence). As DNA, the CDR3 is TGTGCCAGCAGTTTAGTGGGAGCGGGAGAGGGAACAGATACGCAGTATTTT. The encoded protein is CASSLVGAGEGTDTQYF.

This chain uses TRBV9 with TRBJ2-5, with a tentative D call TRBD1 (6 bases). The germline CDR1 and CDR2 sequences are SGDLS and YYNGEE. Trimming stripped 1 base from V and 6 bases from J, with 13 bases between. This CDR3 spans 14 amino acids. CDR3 residues: CASSVSGQSQTQYF. In DNA, the CDR3 is TGTGCCAGCAGCGTAAGTGGACAGAGCCAGACCCAGTACTTC.

The chain combines TRBV7-2 with TRBJ2-1; D is uncertain. V was trimmed by 4 bases and J by 9 bases, leaving 13 bases between them. Per germline, CDR1 SGHTA and CDR2 FQGNSA. This CDR3 spans 13 amino acids. CDR3 region: CASSSRSGGEQFF. As DNA, the CDR3 is TGTGCCAGCAGCTCTAGAAGTGGTGGTGAGCAGTTCTTC.

This chain uses TRBV20-1 with TRBJ2-5; 7 nucleotides line up with TRBD2. Germline V CDR1 and CDR2: DFQATT, SNEGSKA (reference sequence). V lost 5 bases, J lost 5 bases, and 2 bases stayed unmatched. CDR3 size: 11 residues. The CDR3 nucleotides read TGCAGTGCTGCGCGGGGGGAGACCCAGTACTTC. Amino acids: CSAARGETQYF.

The rearrangement uses TRBV11-3 and TRBJ2-3; maybe TRBD1 (7 bases). Trimming pared 3 bases from V and 4 bases from J, leaving 14 bases between. This CDR3 has 15 amino acids. CDR1 and CDR2 from the germline V gene are SGHNT and YENEEA. Written as DNA, the CDR3 is TGTGCCAGCAGCTTGGAGGGGGCGAGGGCAGATACGCAGTATTTT. Its protein is CASSLEGARADTQYF.

V usage is TRBV19 and J usage is TRBJ1-2; TRBD1 agrees at 7 bases. Per germline, CDR1 LNHDA and CDR2 SQIVND (reference sequence). V was pared by 6 bases and J by 5 bases, with 18 bases of the junction left unmatched. This CDR3 is 17 amino acids long. The CDR3 reads CASSPPGTGQTLYGYTF. Written as DNA, the CDR3 is TGTGCCAGTAGCCCTCCCGGGACGGGACAGACCTTGTATGGCTACACCTTC.

The rearrangement joins TRBV7-9 to TRBJ1-1; no firm D call. CDR3 length: 13 amino acids. Germline-derived CDR1 and CDR2 are SEHNR and FQNEAQ (reference sequence). Between the trimmed V and J ends, which lost 7 bases and 4 bases, there was a span of 13 bases. DNA of the CDR3: TGTGCCAGCAAGACGGAGGGAGTCACTGAAGCTTTCTTT. Translation gives CASKTEGVTEAFF.

The chain has TRBV7-9 and TRBJ2-5; D call uncertain. The DNA end is more similar to TRBJ2-7, so the J call may be wrong. From germline, CDR1 is SEHNR and CDR2 FQNEAQ (reference sequence). This CDR3 spans 13 amino acids. CDR3 sequence: CASSLTLSYEQYF. The CDR3 DNA reads TGTGCCAGCAGCCTGACCCTCTCCTACGAGCAGTACTTC.